This T cell receptor beta chain came from a study of T cells in women clearing cervical HPV infection. The repertoire was sequenced with immunoSEQ multiplex PCR; TCRdb's copy has only in-frame clones and lacks some. The table for this sample gives roughly 37,000 clones. This CDR3 has 15 amino acids. The J segment lost 2 bases and the V segment lost 3 bases, leaving 7 bases of the junction unmatched. Germline CDR1 reads DFQATT; CDR2 reads SNEGSKA (reference sequence). Comment on this clone: Read data end 3 residues before the CDR3 end; the end is taken from the germline J gene.

Dot-blot hybridization genotyped cervical HPV amplified with MY09/MY11 PCR. Sequenced material: blood buffy coat. This chain links TRBV20-1 with TRBJ2-7, with 10 bases matching TRBD1. The TCR comes from a woman aged 18-70 years with a cervical HPV16 infection that either progressed to CIN3+ or cleared (not recorded which). The DNA read from the CDR3 is TGCAGTGCTAGTTGGGCGGGACAGGGGACCTACGAG. Its protein product is CSASWAGQGTYE. The CDR3, in full, reads CSASWAGQGTYEQYF.